What follows describes a single TCR beta chain. Only a few counts were recorded for this clonotype. The antigen this receptor binds is unknown. Base-call qualities are not available, and no considerably larger clone is one nucleotide away. This sample was taken from a study of identical twins (dated by TCRdb to 2016 to 2017). At the level of the whole study: To test whether fetal clonotypes persist, the study used deep sequencing on TCR alpha and beta repertoires from monozygotic twins, unrelated adults of various ages, and cord blood. To rule out contamination, replicate twin experiments were performed at different times with different library preparation protocols. The research as a whole found: Recombination models systematically underestimated out-of-frame TCR alpha sharing in monozygotic twins but agreed with sharing between unrelated individuals. The excess sharing between twins in beta out-of-frame sequences was weaker because fewer shared sequences reduced the signal-to-noise ratio. Invariant T cells such as MAIT and iNKT could partly confound zero-insertion analyses, though diverse VJ usage argued against this for most clonotypes. Because the same donors could not be followed over many years, conclusions were based on cross-sectional statistical analysis. Abundant cord blood beta clonotypes carried fewer insertions; young adult naive repertoires showed a weaker similar trend, while memory repertoires showed none. Compared with coincidental sharing between unrelated individuals, out-of-frame TCR alpha sequences shared between twins had an excess of sequences with low generation probability.

Receptors were amplified or captured by 5' RACE. Sequencing instrument: Illumina HiSeq 2000. A universal primer binding site was introduced by template switching, and a unique molecular identifier was present in the final cDNA, enabling accurate counting of TCR cDNA molecules. First-strand cDNA for TCR alpha and beta chains was synthesized from specific primers in the conserved constant-segment region. To control for contamination, every cDNA library carried two barcodes: a SMART-Mk sample barcode plus Illumina barcodes. Two successive PCR steps introduced TruSeq adapter sequences along with Illumina sample barcodes. TCR alpha and beta cDNA libraries were sequenced on the Illumina HiSeq platform with custom primers. From the authors' description of their analysis: Raw reads were processed with MiGEC to extract unique molecular identifiers, and MiXCR was used to determine CDR3 positions. For each individual, recombination models were inferred using an EM algorithm with the repgenHMM and IGoR tools. Shared clonotype analysis was performed with the tcR package in R, normalizing sharing by the product of cloneset sizes. To study raw recombination without the effects of thymic and clonal selection, out-of-frame nonproductive sequences were analyzed. TCRdb cleaned the public reads at Q25 with fastp, built clones with MiXCR and kept in-frame beta chains. Each record represents a unique CDR3 protein, reported with the most common genes and DNA among its rows. In this record, the V and J calls reflect TCRdb's handling and not the investigators' own analysis. In all, the sample holds about 660,000 distinct CDR3 sequences, and under 9% of those were seen once. 0.98% of the sample comes from the top ten.

Trimming removed 0 bases from V and 4 bases from J, leaving 24 bases between the germline ends. The germline V gene gives CDR1 as MGHRA and CDR2 as YSYEKL. The cysteine opens and the phenylalanine closes a CDR3 of 19 amino acids. Only CDR3 DNA is held: 57 bases, read in frame from base 1. Every donor was a healthy Caucasian. The twin cohort comprised three pairs of female monozygotic twins, all aged about 18 to 29 years. The RNA used for TCR libraries was isolated from peripheral blood mononuclear cells. A further study also used this sample, focusing on yellow fever vaccine responses in identical twins. As noted in the second study: The T cell response to vaccination in identical twins was reported by the authors to appear partly convergent and partly personalized. Focusing on identical twins, the study followed the T cell clones that responded to the vaccine, and did so with precision.

Sequences were obtained from PBMCs. This receptor was identified in a woman younger than 30 in good health. Here the chain combines TRBV4-1 and TRBJ2-5, with the D gene possibly TRBD1 or TRBD2, each one fitting 5 bases. The CDR3 has the sequence CASSQETWGDWGRGETQYF. The nucleotides are TGCGCCAGCAGCCAAGAGACCTGGGGAGATTGGGGCCGGGGAGAGACCCAGTACTTC.